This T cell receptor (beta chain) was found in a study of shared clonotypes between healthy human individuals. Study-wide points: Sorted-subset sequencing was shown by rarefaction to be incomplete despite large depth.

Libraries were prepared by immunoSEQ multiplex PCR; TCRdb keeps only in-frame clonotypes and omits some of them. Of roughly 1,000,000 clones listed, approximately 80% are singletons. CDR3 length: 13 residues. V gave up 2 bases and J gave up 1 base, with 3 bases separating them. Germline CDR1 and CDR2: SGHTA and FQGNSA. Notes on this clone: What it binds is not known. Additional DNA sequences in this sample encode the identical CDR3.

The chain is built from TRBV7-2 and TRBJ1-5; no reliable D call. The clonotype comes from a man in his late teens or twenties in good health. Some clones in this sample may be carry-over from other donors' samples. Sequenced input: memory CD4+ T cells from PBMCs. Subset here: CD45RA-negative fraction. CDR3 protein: CASSLRSNQPQHF. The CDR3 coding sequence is TGTGCCAGCAGCTTACGGAGCAATCAGCCCCAGCATTTT.